This entry lists 25 T cell receptor beta chains sequenced from one sample in a study of T cell responses to AZD1222 COVID-19 vaccine. The table came from immunoSEQ multiplex PCR; TCRdb's copy has only in-frame clones and leaves some out. The sample records about 84,000 clones, approximately 90% being singletons. The sequencing here drew on peripheral blood, taken on day 0 of AZD1222 vaccination. Receptors originate from an adult in good health.

This chain uses TRBV3-1 (or the pseudogene TRBV3-2) with TRBJ1-1; D not certain. The CDR3 has 16 amino acids. Per the germline V gene, CDR1 is LGHDT and CDR2 is YNNKEL (reference sequence). Trimming removed 1 base from V and 0 bases from J, with 12 bases in between. CDR3 sequence: CASSQAAEPMNTEAFF. CDR3 sequence (DNA): TGTGCCAGCAGCCAAGCGGCAGAACCCATGAACACTGAAGCTTTCTTT.

For the CDR3, the DNA is TGTGCCAGCAGCCCACGGACTCTAGCGGGAGGGTACAATGAGCAGTTCTTC. Residues: CASSPRTLAGGYNEQFF. The chain couples TRBV9 to TRBJ2-1; TRBD2 matches 12 bases. Per the germline V gene, CDR1 is SGDLS and CDR2 is YYNGEE. The CDR3 totals 17 residues. J lost 4 bases, V lost 4 bases, and 9 bases had no gene match.

The genes are TRBV12-3 or TRBV12-4 and TRBJ2-2; no firm D call. Trimming shortened V by 6 bases and J by 2 bases, and 4 bases separated the two germline ends. This CDR3 region has 12 residues. In DNA form, the CDR3 reads TGTGCCAGCAGATATAACACCGGGGAGCTGTTTTTT. Its protein is CASRYNTGELFF.

This rearrangement joins TRBV6-1 to TRBJ2-1; D remains ambiguous. Trimming took off 0 bases at V and 8 bases at J, with 11 bases between the two ends. There are 14 residues in the CDR3. The germline V gene encodes CDR1 MNHNS and CDR2 SASEGT. CDR3 in DNA: TGTGCCAGCAGTGAAGCGATGAGCGTGGATGAGCAGTTCTTC. Residues: CASSEAMSVDEQFF.

This chain links TRBV6-1 with TRBJ2-7, with D possibly TRBD2 on 6 matching bases. CDR3 size: 15 residues. The germline V and J ends were trimmed by 1 base and 3 bases, with 13 bases remaining between them. CDR1 is MNHNS and CDR2 is SASEGT in the germline V gene. CDR3 DNA sequence: TGTGCCAGCAGTGAAGTTGCGGGGCGAGACTACGAGCAGTACTTC. It is translated as CASSEVAGRDYEQYF.

This clone was picked up one time. CDR3 bases: TGTGCCAGCAGCTTATCCCAGGCCAAAAACATTCAGTACTTC. Its translation: CASSLSQAKNIQYF. The rearrangement links TRBV7-2 to TRBJ2-4, with D hard to call. This CDR3 has 14 amino acids. Trimming removed 2 bases at V and 1 base at J, with 6 bases between. Looked up from germline, CDR1 is SGHTA and CDR2 is FQGNSA.

This chain's CDR3 is CASSPTTGSYEQYF. CDR3 bases: TGTGCCAGCAGTCCAACGACAGGATCCTACGAGCAGTACTTC. V and J are TRBV27 and TRBJ2-7; a possible D gene is TRBD1 (6 bases). The CDR3 totals 14 residues. The germline gives CDR1 MNHEY, CDR2 SMNVEV (reference sequence). The germline V and J ends were trimmed by 5 bases and 1 base, with 12 bases remaining between them.

The chain has TRBV11-2 and TRBJ2-1; TRBD2 matches at 8 bases. This CDR3 region has 18 residues. Trimming cost V 5 bases and J 5 bases; bases outside gene matches: 17. CDR1 and CDR2 from the germline V gene are SGHAT and FQNNGV. Here the CDR3 DNA reads TGTGCCAGCAGCCCTTCGCGTGTAAGCGGGAGAGGGAACAATGAGCAGTTCTTC. This codes for CASSPSRVSGRGNNEQFF. The whole variable domain, remainder taken from reference TRBV11-2 and TRBJ2-1, is EAGVAQSPRYKIIEKRQSVAFWCNPISGHATLYWYQQILGQGPKLLIQFQNNGVVDDSQLPKDRFSAERLKGVDSTLKIQPAKLEDSAVYLCASSPSRVSGRGNNEQFFGPGTRLTVL.

The chain links TRBV3-1 (or the pseudogene TRBV3-2) to TRBJ1-3, with a tentative D call TRBD1 (6 bases). The ends were cut back, 4 bases at V and 0 bases at J, with 10 bases in the middle. The CDR3 consists of 15 residues. Per germline, CDR1 LGHDT and CDR2 YNNKEL (reference sequence). CDR3 nucleotide sequence: TGTGCCAGCAGCCGACAGACAGGCTCTGGAAACACCATATATTTT. This gives the protein CASSRQTGSGNTIYF.

This clone was seen a single time. The chain couples TRBV9 to TRBJ2-7; 12 bases line up with TRBD2. The CDR3 is made up of 16 amino acids. In germline, CDR1 is SGDLS, CDR2 YYNGEE. J was trimmed by 2 bases and V by 0 bases; bases with no gene match: 3. The CDR3 nucleotides read TGTGCCAGCAGCGTAGGTCTAGCGGGGGGGACCTACGAGCAGTACTTC. Translated: CASSVGLAGGTYEQYF.

The CDR3 loop reads CASSQDGANTGELFF. In DNA, the CDR3 is TGTGCCAGCAGCCAGGACGGAGCGAACACCGGGGAGCTGTTTTTT. The chain couples TRBV28 to TRBJ2-2, with unresolved D. Germline CDR1 is MDHEN and CDR2 is SYDVKM. This CDR3 has 15 amino acids. V was clipped by 6 bases and J by 0 bases, with 11 bases between them.

Only one count was recorded for this clone. The rearrangement uses TRBV5-1 and TRBJ1-4, with TRBD1 identical over 9 bases. Germline CDR1 and CDR2: SGHRS and YFSETQ. The CDR3 consists of 16 residues. Trimming took 0 bases from V and 7 from J; bases not matched to a gene: 7. As DNA, the CDR3 is TGCGCCAGCAGCTTGGACTACAGGGGGCTAGGTGAAAAACTGTTTTTT. Translated, it gives CASSLDYRGLGEKLFF.

This clone came up once. The genes are TRBV19 and TRBJ1-2, with D tentatively TRBD1 (6 bases). Per the germline V gene, CDR1 is LNHDA and CDR2 is SQIVND (reference sequence). The CDR3 runs 15 residues. V dropped 4 bases and J dropped 4 bases, with 16 bases sitting between them. CDR3 coding DNA: TGTGCCAGTAGTAGGGGACAAGACATAGGCTATGGCTACACCTTC. Translating it yields CASSRGQDIGYGYTF.

The rearrangement links TRBV7-9 to TRBJ2-3; 8 bases agree with TRBD1. The J segment lost 2 bases and the V segment lost 3 bases, leaving 7 bases of the junction unmatched. Germline assignment: CDR1 SEHNR and CDR2 FQNEAQ (reference sequence). The CDR3 loop spans 16 amino acids. The chain's CDR3 is CASSFSTGGVTDTQYF. CDR3 nucleotide sequence: TGTGCCAGCAGCTTCAGTACAGGGGGAGTCACAGATACGCAGTATTTT.

In its sample, this clone was seen a few times. V and J are TRBV11-2 and TRBJ2-1, with TRBD1 matching over 11 bases. Losses at the gene ends were 1 base for V and 0 bases for J; bases not matched to a gene: 8. CDR3 length: 19 residues. Germline loops: CDR1 SGHAT, CDR2 FQNNGV. CDR3 residues: CASSLGWTGGRSSYNEQFF. The CDR3 DNA reads as TGTGCCAGCAGCTTAGGCTGGACAGGGGGCCGAAGCTCCTACAATGAGCAGTTCTTC.

This chain links TRBV13 with TRBJ2-7; perhaps TRBD1 as D (5 bases). The V gene lost 6 bases and the J gene lost 5 bases, with 11 bases spanning the gap. Germline CDR1 PRHDT, CDR2 FYEKMQ (reference sequence). This CDR3 spans 12 amino acids. CDR3 residues: CASSLLGDEQYF. Here the CDR3 DNA reads TGTGCCAGCAGTCTTTTAGGGGACGAGCAGTACTTC.

The chain is built from TRBV4-3 and TRBJ1-6, with D perhaps matching TRBD1 (5 bases). Per the germline V gene, CDR1 is LGHNA and CDR2 is YSLEER. The V end was cut by 1 base, the J end by 5 bases, with 6 bases between. The CDR3 loop spans 14 amino acids. The CDR3: CASSQGQHNSPLHF. DNA for the CDR3: TGCGCCAGCAGCCAAGGACAGCATAATTCACCCCTCCACTTT.

This chain links TRBV9 with TRBJ1-1, with D uncertain. Germline CDR1 is SGDLS and CDR2 is YYNGEE. The length of the CDR3 is 15 residues. The V and J ends lost 3 bases and 0 bases respectively, with 12 bases between them. CDR3 bases: TGTGCCAGCAGCGGAGGGATGAGTTTGAACACTGAAGCTTTCTTT. It codes for CASSGGMSLNTEAFF. Supplemented by reference TRBV9 and TRBJ1-1, the full variable domain reads DSGVTQTPKHLITATGQRVTLRCSPRSGDLSVYWYQQSLDQGLQFLIQYYNGEERAKGNILERFSAQQFPDLHSELNLSSLELGDSALYFCASSGGMSLNTEAFFGQGTRLTVV.

The chain combines TRBV5-4 with TRBJ2-3; no clear D. CDR3 size: 13 residues. Germline V lookup: CDR1 SGHNT, CDR2 YYREEE (reference sequence). Trimming cost V 0 bases and J 8 bases, with 10 bases left between them. The CDR3 DNA reads as TGTGCCAGCAGCTTGGAACGGACGGGTACGCAGTATTTT. This translates into CASSLERTGTQYF.

The chain couples TRBV13 to TRBJ2-7, with D possibly being TRBD1 (6 bases). Germline assignment: CDR1 PRHDT and CDR2 FYEKMQ (reference sequence). V lost 0 bases to trimming and J lost 7 bases, with 19 bases between them. The CDR3 is 16 amino acids. The CDR3 region is CASSLGRGGQGGEQYF. CDR3 nucleotide sequence: TGTGCCAGCAGCTTAGGCCGTGGGGGCCAGGGTGGTGAGCAGTACTTC.

This clone was seen only once. In nucleotides, the CDR3 is TGTGCCAGCAGCCAAAAGAAGCAGATGGATGAGCAGTTCTTC. Protein product: CASSQKKQMDEQFF. The chain links TRBV7-2 to TRBJ2-1; D ambiguous. Germline CDR1 reads SGHTA; CDR2 reads FQGNSA. Between the trimmed V and J ends, which lost 5 bases and 8 bases, there was a span of 16 bases. This CDR3 is built from 14 residues. The variable domain in full, with the rest retrieved from reference TRBV7-2 and TRBJ2-1, is GAGVSQSPSNKVTEKGKDVELRCDPISGHTALYWYRQSLGQGLEFLIYFQGNSAPDKSGLPSDRFSAERTGGSVSTLTIQRTQQEDSAVYLCASSQKKQMDEQFFGPGTRLTVL.

The CDR3 DNA reads TGTGCTAGTGCCGGTGGACAGGGTCCCTCTCGCCTCGAGCAGTACTTC. Its translation: CASAGGQGPSRLEQYF. V usage is TRBV12-5 and J usage is TRBJ2-7; 8 positions match TRBD1. Germline CDR1 reads LGHNT; CDR2 reads FRNRAP. This CDR3 spans 16 amino acids. V shed 7 bases, J shed 6 bases, and the junction held 17 bases outside the gene matches.

This chain uses TRBV28 with TRBJ2-7; TRBD1 might be the D (6 bases). Trimming took off 4 bases at V and 5 bases at J, with 21 bases between the two ends. The CDR3 contains 16 residues. The germline V gene encodes CDR1 MDHEN and CDR2 SYDVKM. The CDR3 reads CASSYQLYGTNHEQYF. The CDR3 DNA reads as TGTGCCAGCAGTTACCAATTATACGGGACAAATCACGAGCAGTACTTC.

CDR3 protein: CASRPSSGANVLTF. The CDR3, as DNA: TGCGCCAGCCGCCCATCCTCTGGGGCCAACGTCCTGACTTTC. The V gene is TRBV4-1, the J gene TRBJ2-6; D unclear. V gave up 8 bases and J gave up 0 bases, with 8 bases separating them. The germline V gene has CDR1 MGHRA and CDR2 YSYEKL. CDR3 length: 14 amino acids.

The chain recombines TRBV13 with TRBJ2-4; D is undetermined. Trimming removed 8 bases at V and 0 bases at J, with 17 bases between. Per the germline V gene, CDR1 is PRHDT and CDR2 is FYEKMQ (reference sequence). The CDR3 sequence is 16 residues long. DNA for the CDR3: TGTGCCAGCCTGAGAATGGGCGAGAGAGCCAAAAACATTCAGTACTTC. Translating gives CASLRMGERAKNIQYF.